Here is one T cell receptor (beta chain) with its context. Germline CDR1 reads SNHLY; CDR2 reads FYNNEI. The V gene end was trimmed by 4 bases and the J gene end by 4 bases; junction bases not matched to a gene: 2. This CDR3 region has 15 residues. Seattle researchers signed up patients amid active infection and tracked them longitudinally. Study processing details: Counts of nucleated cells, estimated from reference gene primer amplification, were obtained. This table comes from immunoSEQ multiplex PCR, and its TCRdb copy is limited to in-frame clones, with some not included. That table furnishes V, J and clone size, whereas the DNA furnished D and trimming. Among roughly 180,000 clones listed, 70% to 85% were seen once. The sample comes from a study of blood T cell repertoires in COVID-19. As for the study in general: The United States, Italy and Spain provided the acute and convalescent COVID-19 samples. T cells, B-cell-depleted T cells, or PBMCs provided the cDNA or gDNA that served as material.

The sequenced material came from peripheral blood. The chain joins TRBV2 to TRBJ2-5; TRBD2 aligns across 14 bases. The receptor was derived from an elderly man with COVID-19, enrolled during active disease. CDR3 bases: TGTGCCAGCAGTGGAGGGACTAGCGGGGGAGAGACCCAGTACTTC. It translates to CASSGGTSGGETQYF.